This passage covers 22 T cell receptor beta chains from one sample sequenced in a study of blood T cell repertoires in COVID-19. The repertoire was sequenced with immunoSEQ multiplex PCR; TCRdb's copy has only in-frame clones and lacks some. The sample comprises about 300,000 clones, approximately 84% of which are singletons, and roughly 4.5% rests with the top ten. Sequencing input: PBMCs or T cells enriched from blood (not recorded which). These receptors all stem from a man aged 25 to 40 who had recovered from COVID-19.

The chain is built from TRBV6-5 and TRBJ2-1, with TRBD2 as a possible D gene (6 bases). CDR1 and CDR2 from the germline V gene are MNHEY and SVGAGI. The CDR3 loop spans 13 amino acids. Trimming pared 5 bases from V and 6 bases from J, leaving 11 bases between. The CDR3: CASSLGLFNEQFF. CDR3 nucleotide sequence: TGTGCCAGCAGTCTAGGACTATTCAATGAGCAGTTCTTC.

This chain connects TRBV30 to TRBJ2-4, with 8 positions matching TRBD1. This CDR3 is built from 18 residues. V gave up 2 bases and J gave up 0 bases; unmatched junction bases: 12. Germline CDR1 and CDR2: GTSNPN and SVGIG (reference sequence). The CDR3 loop is CAWSPSRDRRLAKNIQYF. CDR3 sequence (DNA): TGTGCCTGGAGTCCGTCCCGGGACAGGAGGTTAGCCAAAAACATTCAGTACTTC.

The chain joins TRBV4-1 to TRBJ2-6; 9 nucleotides match TRBD1. Germline V gene data show CDR1 as MGHRA and CDR2 as YSYEKL. The CDR3 totals 18 residues. Trimming at V came to 4 bases and at J to 1 base, leaving 8 bases not matched to a gene. CDR3 loop: CASSRQQGALSGANVLTF. DNA for the CDR3: TGCGCCAGCAGCCGCCAACAGGGGGCATTGTCTGGGGCCAACGTCCTGACTTTC.

The chain uses TRBV11-3 and TRBJ2-7; TRBD1 matches at 11 bases. The CDR3 has 15 amino acids. Looked up from germline, CDR1 is SGHNT and CDR2 is YENEEA. V shed 1 base, J shed 4 bases, and the junction held 3 bases outside the gene matches. CDR3 sequence reads: CASSLAGTGGYEQYF. CDR3 coding DNA: TGTGCCAGCAGCTTAGCCGGGACAGGGGGGTACGAGCAGTACTTC. Using reference TRBV11-3 and TRBJ2-7 for the parts outside the CDR3, the full variable domain is EAGVVQSPRYKIIEKKQPVAFWCNPISGHNTLYWYLQNLGQGPELLIRYENEEAVDDSQLPKDRFSAERLKGVDSTLKIQPAELGDSAVYLCASSLAGTGGYEQYFGPGTRLTVT.

The CDR3 loop reads CASSLGQGPNRELFF. CDR3 nucleotide sequence: TGTGCCAGCAGCTTAGGCCAGGGCCCCAACCGGGAGCTGTTTTTT. This chain uses TRBV7-9 with TRBJ2-2; maybe TRBD1 (5 bases). Trimming stripped 1 base from V and 9 bases from J, with 15 bases between. The germline CDR1 and CDR2 sequences are SEHNR and FQNEAQ (reference sequence). The CDR3 sequence is 15 residues long.

The chain combines TRBV9 with TRBJ1-4, with a tentative D call TRBD1 (6 bases). This CDR3 is 14 amino acids long. Germline values: CDR1 SGDLS, CDR2 YYNGEE. V lost 3 bases and J lost 1, with 7 bases in between. The CDR3 nucleotides are TGTGCCAGCAGCGCGACAGGAACTAATGAAAAACTGTTTTTT. Amino acid sequence: CASSATGTNEKLFF.

V usage is TRBV18 and J usage is TRBJ2-5, with TRBD1 as a possible D gene (6 bases). Germline assignment: CDR1 KGHSH and CDR2 LQKENI. The CDR3 spans 17 residues. With 4 bases removed from V and 3 bases from J, the gap between germline ends came to 21 bases. This CDR3 reads CASSHGQRIMGKETQYF. The CDR3 bases are TGTGCCAGCTCACATGGACAGCGGATTATGGGGAAAGAGACCCAGTACTTC.

The V gene is TRBV27, the J gene TRBJ2-3; TRBD1 is a possible D gene (6 bases). The CDR3 contains 15 residues. Germline V gene data show CDR1 as MNHEY and CDR2 as SMNVEV (reference sequence). Trimming shortened V by 1 base and J by 4 bases, and 12 bases separated the two germline ends. As DNA, the CDR3 is TGTGCCAGCAGTTTATTTTCAGGGGTGGCAGATACGCAGTATTTT. Its translation is CASSLFSGVADTQYF.

The V call is TRBV18, the J call TRBJ1-4; maybe TRBD1 (6 bases). Trimming left V 3 bases short and J 7 bases short, with 12 bases between. This CDR3 is built from 14 residues. Germline CDR1 KGHSH, CDR2 LQKENI. CDR3 DNA: TGTGCCAGCTCACCCACAGGGCTGACTGAAAAACTGTTTTTT. It is translated as CASSPTGLTEKLFF.

CDR3 amino acids: CASSLGGQISEQFF. CDR3 nucleotide sequence: TGCGCCAGCAGCTTGGGGGGACAGATTAGTGAGCAGTTCTTC. The chain couples TRBV5-1 to TRBJ2-1; TRBD1 agrees at 7 bases. This CDR3 region has 14 residues. Germline assignment: CDR1 SGHRS and CDR2 YFSETQ. The J segment lost 9 bases and the V segment lost 0 bases, leaving 6 bases of the junction unmatched.

The chain has TRBV11-2 and TRBJ1-2; 8 positions agree with TRBD1. The V segment lost 5 bases and the J segment 5 bases; nucleotides outside the gene matches: 16. Germline CDR1 is SGHAT and CDR2 is FQNNGV. CDR3 length: 17 amino acids. The CDR3 spells CASSRTEMTGVTYGYTF. The CDR3 coding sequence is TGTGCCAGCAGCCGAACAGAGATGACAGGGGTAACATATGGCTACACCTTC.

Only one count was recorded for this clone. The chain has TRBV7-9 and TRBJ1-2; D might be TRBD1 (6 bases). CDR1 and CDR2 from the germline V gene are SEHNR and FQNEAQ (reference sequence). The length of the CDR3 is 15 residues. Between the trimmed V and J ends, which lost 2 bases and 7 bases, there was a span of 17 bases. Written as DNA, the CDR3 is TGTGCCAGCAGCTTATTTAGAGGCAGGGGATCTGGCTACACCTTC. Amino acid sequence: CASSLFRGRGSGYTF.

DNA for the CDR3: TGTGCCTCTAGTGCAGGGCACTATGGCTACACCTTC. Protein sequence: CASSAGHYGYTF. The V gene is TRBV28, the J gene TRBJ1-2, with D perhaps matching TRBD1 (5 bases). The CDR3 consists of 12 residues. V lost 11 bases and J lost 3, with 13 bases in between. Germline V gives CDR1 MDHEN, CDR2 SYDVKM.

The chain couples TRBV7-6 to TRBJ2-7; tentative D call: TRBD2 (5 bases). Looked up from germline, CDR1 is SGHVS and CDR2 is FNYEAQ. This CDR3 is 16 amino acids long. V was shortened by 4 bases and J by 0 bases, with 16 bases between the two germline ends. The DNA of the CDR3 is TGTGCCAGCAGCTCCTCTTATGGGAGATACTCCTACGAGCAGTACTTC. This codes for CASSSSYGRYSYEQYF.

This clone was detected only once. CDR3 coding DNA: TGCGCCAGCAGCTTGGCCGGGGGACGGCAAGGAAACACCATATATTTT. This codes for CASSLAGGRQGNTIYF. The chain couples TRBV5-1 to TRBJ1-3, with TRBD1 as a possible D gene (5 bases). V was cut by 0 bases and J by 4 bases, with 14 bases left in between. The CDR3 has 16 amino acids. From germline, CDR1 is SGHRS and CDR2 YFSETQ.

In DNA form, the CDR3 reads TGTGCCAGCAGTTTCAGGGGGTCAGGGGGCCGCTACGAGCAGTACTTC. Amino acids: CASSFRGSGGRYEQYF. This chain uses TRBV7-2 with TRBJ2-7, with 8 bases lining up with TRBD1. The CDR3 loop spans 16 amino acids. CDR1 and CDR2 from the germline V gene are SGHTA and FQGNSA. V was pared by 6 bases and J by 3 bases, with 13 bases of the junction left unmatched.

CDR3 protein: CATSRDPDRASKEQYF. CDR3 sequence (DNA): TGTGCCACCAGCAGAGATCCGGACAGGGCCTCAAAAGAGCAGTACTTC. The chain links TRBV15 to TRBJ2-7; TRBD1 matches at 8 bases. The CDR3 loop spans 16 amino acids. The germline V gene has CDR1 LNHNV and CDR2 YYDKDF (reference sequence). V was clipped by 0 bases and J by 7 bases; unmatched bases: 11.

The rearrangement links TRBV11-3 to TRBJ2-1; D perhaps matches TRBD2 (5 bases). Germline values: CDR1 SGHNT, CDR2 YENEEA. V dropped 8 bases and J dropped 6 bases, with 14 bases sitting between them. The CDR3 has 13 residues. The CDR3 loop reads CASALTSSNEQFF. The DNA for the CDR3 is TGTGCCAGCGCCCTTACTAGTTCCAATGAGCAGTTCTTC.

The J gene is TRBJ2-7, the V gene TRBV7-9; a weak D match, TRBD1 (5 bases). The CDR3 has 13 amino acids. The germline V and J ends were trimmed by 4 bases and 4 bases, with 11 bases remaining between them. Germline assignment: CDR1 SEHNR and CDR2 FQNEAQ (reference sequence). DNA of the CDR3: TGTGCCAGCAGCTCGACAGATTCTTACGAGCAGTACTTC. Translation gives CASSSTDSYEQYF. Full variable domain (remainder filled in from reference TRBV7-9 and TRBJ2-7): DTGVSQNPRHKITKRGQNVTFRCDPISEHNRLYWYRQTLGQGPEFLTYFQNEAQLEKSRLLSDRFSAERPKGSFSTLEIQRTEQGDSAMYLCASSSTDSYEQYFGPGTRLTVT.

This clone was seen once. The chain carries TRBV15 and TRBJ2-7; 7 nucleotides match TRBD1. This CDR3 comprises 16 residues. Per germline, CDR1 LNHNV and CDR2 YYDKDF (reference sequence). With V trimmed by 4 bases and J by 0 bases, 9 bases remained unmatched. CDR3 DNA sequence: TGTGCCACCAGCACCCGGACAGGCCGCAACTCCTACGAGCAGTACTTC. Its translation: CATSTRTGRNSYEQYF.

This chain links TRBV19 with TRBJ2-3; 7 bases are shared with TRBD2. The germline gives CDR1 LNHDA, CDR2 SQIVND (reference sequence). The CDR3 contains 14 residues. Trimming took 3 bases from V and 8 from J; bases not matched to a gene: 8. Here the CDR3 reads CASSIWGEGGTQYF. In DNA, the CDR3 is TGTGCCAGTAGTATTTGGGGGGAGGGCGGTACGCAGTATTTT.

The chain couples TRBV5-6 to TRBJ2-5; possibly TRBD1 for D (5 bases). Looked up from germline, CDR1 is SGHDT and CDR2 is YYEEEE. V was clipped by 6 bases and J by 7 bases, with 19 bases between them. The CDR3 runs to 14 residues. The CDR3 reads CASKDWPPTGTQYF. Here the CDR3 DNA reads TGTGCCAGCAAAGACTGGCCCCCTACAGGGACCCAGTACTTC.